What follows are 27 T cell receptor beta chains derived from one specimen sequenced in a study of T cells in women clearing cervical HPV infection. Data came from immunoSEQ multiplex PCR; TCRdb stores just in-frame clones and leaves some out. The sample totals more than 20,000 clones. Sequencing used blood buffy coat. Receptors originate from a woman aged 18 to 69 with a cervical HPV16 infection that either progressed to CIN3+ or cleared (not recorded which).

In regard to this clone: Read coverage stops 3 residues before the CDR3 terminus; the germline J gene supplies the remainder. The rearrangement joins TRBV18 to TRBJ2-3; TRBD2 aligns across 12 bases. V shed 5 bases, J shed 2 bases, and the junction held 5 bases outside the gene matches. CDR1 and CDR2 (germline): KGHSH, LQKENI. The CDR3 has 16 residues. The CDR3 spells CASSSWTSGDTDTQYF. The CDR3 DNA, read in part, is TGTGCCAGCTCATCATGGACTAGCGGGGACACAGATACG.

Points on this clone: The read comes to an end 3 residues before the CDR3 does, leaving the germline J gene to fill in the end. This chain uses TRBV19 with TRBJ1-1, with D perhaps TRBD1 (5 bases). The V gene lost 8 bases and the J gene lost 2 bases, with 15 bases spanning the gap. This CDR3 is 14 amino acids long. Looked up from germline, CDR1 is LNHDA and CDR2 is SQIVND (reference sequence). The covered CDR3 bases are TGTGCCAGTGCATCACGTCAGGGCAACACTGAA. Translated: CASASRQGNTE. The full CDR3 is CASASRQGNTEAFF.

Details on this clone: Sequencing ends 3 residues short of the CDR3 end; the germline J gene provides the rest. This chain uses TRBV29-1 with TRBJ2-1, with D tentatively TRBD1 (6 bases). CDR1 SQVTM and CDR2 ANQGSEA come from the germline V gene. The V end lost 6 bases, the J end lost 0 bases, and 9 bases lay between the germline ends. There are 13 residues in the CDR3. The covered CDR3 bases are TGCAGCGTAGACAGGATCTCCTACAATGAG. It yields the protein CSVDRISYNE. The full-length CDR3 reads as CSVDRISYNEQFF.

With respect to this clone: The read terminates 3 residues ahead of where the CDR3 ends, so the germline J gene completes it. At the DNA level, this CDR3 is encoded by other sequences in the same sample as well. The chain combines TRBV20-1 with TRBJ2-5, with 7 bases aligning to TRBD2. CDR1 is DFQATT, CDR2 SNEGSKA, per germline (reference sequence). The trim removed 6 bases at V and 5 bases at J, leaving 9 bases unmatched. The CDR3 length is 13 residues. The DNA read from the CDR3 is TGCAGTGCAATAACGGGGGGATGGGAGACC. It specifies CSAITGGWET. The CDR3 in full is CSAITGGWETQYF.

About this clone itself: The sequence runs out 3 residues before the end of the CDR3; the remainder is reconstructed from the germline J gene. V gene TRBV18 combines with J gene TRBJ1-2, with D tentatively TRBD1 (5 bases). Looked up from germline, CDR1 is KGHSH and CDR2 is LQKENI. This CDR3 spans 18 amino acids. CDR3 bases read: TGTGCCAGCTCACCTCCGATATCCGCGAGACAGAATTACTACGAC. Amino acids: CASSPPISARQNYYD. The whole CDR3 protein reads CASSPPISARQNYYDYTF.

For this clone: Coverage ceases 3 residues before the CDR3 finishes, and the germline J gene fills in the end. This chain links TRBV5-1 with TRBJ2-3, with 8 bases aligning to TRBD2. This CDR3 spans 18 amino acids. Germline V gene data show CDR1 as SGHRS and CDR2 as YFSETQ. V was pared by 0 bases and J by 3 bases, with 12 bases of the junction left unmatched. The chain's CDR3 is CASSLARTSGRLTDTQYF. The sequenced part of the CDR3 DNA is TGCGCCAGCAGCTTGGCCCGTACTAGCGGACGATTAACAGATACG.

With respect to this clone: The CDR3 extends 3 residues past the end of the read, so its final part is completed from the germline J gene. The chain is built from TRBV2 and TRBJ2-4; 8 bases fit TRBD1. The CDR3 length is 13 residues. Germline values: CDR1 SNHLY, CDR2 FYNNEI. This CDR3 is CASRDRVSFAQYF. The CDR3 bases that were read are TGTGCCAGCAGGGACAGGGTTTCTTTTGCT.

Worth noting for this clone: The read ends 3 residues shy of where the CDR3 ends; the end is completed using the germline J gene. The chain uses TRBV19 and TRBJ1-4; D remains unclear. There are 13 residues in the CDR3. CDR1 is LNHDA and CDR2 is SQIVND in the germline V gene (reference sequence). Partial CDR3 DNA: TGTGCCAGTATGGGCAGTCCCAATTCACCA. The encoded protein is CASMGSPNSP. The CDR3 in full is CASMGSPNSPLFF.

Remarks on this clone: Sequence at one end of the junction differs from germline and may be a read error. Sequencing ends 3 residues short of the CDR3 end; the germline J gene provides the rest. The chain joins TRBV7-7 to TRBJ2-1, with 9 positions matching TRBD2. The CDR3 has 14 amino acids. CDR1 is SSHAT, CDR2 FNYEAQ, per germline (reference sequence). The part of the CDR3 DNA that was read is TGTGCTAGCAGTTTTAGCGGGAGTGTGGATGAG. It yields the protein CASSFSGSVDE. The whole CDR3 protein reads CASSFSGSVDEQFF.

CDR3 sequence: CASSLFPGTDGYTF. Incomplete CDR3 DNA: TGCGCCAGCAGCTTGTTCCCAGGAACTGATGGC. The V and J genes are TRBV5-1 and TRBJ1-2; the D is unclear. Read coverage stops 3 residues before the CDR3 terminus; the germline J gene supplies the remainder. This CDR3 is built from 14 residues. Germline assignment: CDR1 SGHRS and CDR2 YFSETQ. The germline V and J ends were trimmed by 1 base and 6 bases, with 13 bases remaining between them.

The CDR3 loop reads CASRSGQDDGYTF. CDR3 bases read: TGTGCCAGCAGGTCGGGACAGGACGATGGC. The rearrangement links TRBV28 to TRBJ1-2; 8 nucleotides align to TRBD1. The CDR3 end lies 3 residues beyond the end of the read and is filled in from the germline J gene. This CDR3 is built from 13 residues. Per the germline V gene, CDR1 is MDHEN and CDR2 is SYDVKM. The V and J ends lost 6 bases and 6 bases, in that order; junction bases with no gene match: 6.

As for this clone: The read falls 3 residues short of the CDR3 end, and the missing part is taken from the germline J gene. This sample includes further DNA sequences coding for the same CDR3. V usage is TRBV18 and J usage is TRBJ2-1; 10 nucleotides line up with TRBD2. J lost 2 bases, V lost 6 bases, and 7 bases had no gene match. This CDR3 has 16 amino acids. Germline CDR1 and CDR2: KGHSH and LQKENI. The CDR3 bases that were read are TGTGCCAGCTCCCCCCTAGCGGGAGAAGCCTACAATGAG. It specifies CASSPLAGEAYNE. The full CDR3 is CASSPLAGEAYNEQFF.

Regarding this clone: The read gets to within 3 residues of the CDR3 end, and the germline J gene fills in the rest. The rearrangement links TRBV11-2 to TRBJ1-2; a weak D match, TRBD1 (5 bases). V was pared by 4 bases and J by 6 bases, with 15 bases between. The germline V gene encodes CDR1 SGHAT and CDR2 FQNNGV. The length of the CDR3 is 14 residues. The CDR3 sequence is CASSSFRVRDGYTF. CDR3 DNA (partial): TGTGCCAGCAGCTCGTTCAGGGTTCGGGATGGC.

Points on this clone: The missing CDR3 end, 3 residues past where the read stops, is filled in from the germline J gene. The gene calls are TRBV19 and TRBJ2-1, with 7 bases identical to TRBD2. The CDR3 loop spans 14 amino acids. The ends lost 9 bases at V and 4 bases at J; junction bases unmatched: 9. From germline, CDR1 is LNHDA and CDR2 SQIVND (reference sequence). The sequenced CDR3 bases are TGTGCCAGCGAGCGCGGGAGAGGGTACAATGAG. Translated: CASERGRGYNE. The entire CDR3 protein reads CASERGRGYNEQFF.

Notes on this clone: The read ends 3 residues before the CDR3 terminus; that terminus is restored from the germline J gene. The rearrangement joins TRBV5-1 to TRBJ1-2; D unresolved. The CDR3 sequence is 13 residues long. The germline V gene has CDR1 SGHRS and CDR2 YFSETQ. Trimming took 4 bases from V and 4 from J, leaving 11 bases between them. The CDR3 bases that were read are TGCGCCAGCAGCACGCCCGGGGTCTATGGC. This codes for CASSTPGVYG. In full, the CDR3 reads CASSTPGVYGYTF. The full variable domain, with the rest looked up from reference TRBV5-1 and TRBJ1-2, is KAGVTQTPRYLIKTRGQQVTLSCSPISGHRSVSWYQQTPGQGLQFLFEYFSETQRNKGNFPGRFSGRQFSNSRSEMNVSTLELGDSALYLCASSTPGVYGYTFGSGTRLTVV.

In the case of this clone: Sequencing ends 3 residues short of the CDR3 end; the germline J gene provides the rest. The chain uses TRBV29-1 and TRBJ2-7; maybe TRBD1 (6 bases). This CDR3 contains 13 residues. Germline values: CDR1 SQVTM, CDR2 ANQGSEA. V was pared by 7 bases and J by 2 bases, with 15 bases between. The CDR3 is CSALGTSAYEQYF. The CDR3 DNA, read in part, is TGCAGCGCACTGGGGACATCGGCCTACGAG.

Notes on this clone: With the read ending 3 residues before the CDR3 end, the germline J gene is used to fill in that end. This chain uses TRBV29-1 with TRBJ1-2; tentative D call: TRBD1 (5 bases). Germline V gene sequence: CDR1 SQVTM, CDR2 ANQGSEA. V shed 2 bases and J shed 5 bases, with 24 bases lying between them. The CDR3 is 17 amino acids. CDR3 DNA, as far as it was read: TGCAGCGTTGAAAATTTGTATCAGGGAGTAGCCCTGTATGGC. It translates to CSVENLYQGVALYG. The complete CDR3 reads CSVENLYQGVALYGYTF. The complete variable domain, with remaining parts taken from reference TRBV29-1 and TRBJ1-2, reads SAVISQKPSRDICQRGTSLTIQCQVDSQVTMMFWYRQQPGQSLTLIATANQGSEATYESGFVIDKFPISRPNLTFSTLTVSNMSPEDSSIYLCSVENLYQGVALYGYTFGSGTRLTVV.

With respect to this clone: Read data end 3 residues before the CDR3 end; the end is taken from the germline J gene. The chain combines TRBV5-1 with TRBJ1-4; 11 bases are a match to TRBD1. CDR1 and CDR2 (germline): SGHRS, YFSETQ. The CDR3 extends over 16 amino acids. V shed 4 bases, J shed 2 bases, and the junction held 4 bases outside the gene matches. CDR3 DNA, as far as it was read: TGCGCCAGCAGCGGGACAGGGGGGGACACTAATGAAAAA. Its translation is CASSGTGGDTNEK. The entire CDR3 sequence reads CASSGTGGDTNEKLFF.

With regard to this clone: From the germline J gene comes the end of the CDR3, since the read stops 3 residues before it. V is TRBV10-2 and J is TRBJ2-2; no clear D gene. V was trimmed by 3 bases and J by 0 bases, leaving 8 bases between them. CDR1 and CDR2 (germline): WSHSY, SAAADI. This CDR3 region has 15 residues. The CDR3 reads CASSDGLANTGELFF. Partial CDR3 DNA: TGCGCCAGCAGTGATGGTTTAGCGAACACCGGGGAG.

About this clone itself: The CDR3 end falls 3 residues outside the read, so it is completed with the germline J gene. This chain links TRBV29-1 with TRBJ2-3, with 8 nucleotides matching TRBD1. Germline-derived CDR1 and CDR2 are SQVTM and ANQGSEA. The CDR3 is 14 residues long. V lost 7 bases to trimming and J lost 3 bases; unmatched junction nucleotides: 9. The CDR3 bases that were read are TGCAGCGATTGGGACAGGCGGAGTACAGATACG. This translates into CSDWDRRSTDT. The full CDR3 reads CSDWDRRSTDTQYF.

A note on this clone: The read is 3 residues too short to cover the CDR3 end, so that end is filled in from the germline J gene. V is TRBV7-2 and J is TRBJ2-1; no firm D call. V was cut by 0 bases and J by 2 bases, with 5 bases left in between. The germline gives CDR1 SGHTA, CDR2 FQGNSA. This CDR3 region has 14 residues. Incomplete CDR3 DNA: TGTGCCAGCAGCTTAGCGACTGCCTACAATGAG. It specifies CASSLATAYNE. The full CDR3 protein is CASSLATAYNEQFF.

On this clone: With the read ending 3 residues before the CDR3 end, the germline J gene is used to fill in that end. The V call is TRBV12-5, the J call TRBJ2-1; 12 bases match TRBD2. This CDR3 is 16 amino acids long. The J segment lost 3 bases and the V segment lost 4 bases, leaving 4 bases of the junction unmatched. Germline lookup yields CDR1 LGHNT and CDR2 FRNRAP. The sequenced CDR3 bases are TGTGCTAGTGGTTCCGGACTAGCGGGAAGCTACAATGAG. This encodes CASGSGLAGSYNE. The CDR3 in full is CASGSGLAGSYNEQFF. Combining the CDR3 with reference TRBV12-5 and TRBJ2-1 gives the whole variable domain DARVTQTPRHKVTEMGQEVTMRCQPILGHNTVFWYRQTMMQGLELLAYFRNRAPLDDSGMPKDRFSAEMPDATLATLKIQPSEPRDSAVYFCASGSGLAGSYNEQFFGPGTRLTVL.

The covered CDR3 bases are TGTGCCAGCAGAACACGAGCGAACTATGGC. This codes for CASRTRANYG. The complete CDR3 sequence is CASRTRANYGYTF. The V and J genes are TRBV6-2 or TRBV6-3 and TRBJ1-2, with D hard to call. The CDR3 end is not reached by the read, which stops 3 residues before it; the germline J gene fills it in. This CDR3 is 13 amino acids long. The ends were cut back, 6 bases at V and 2 bases at J, with 10 bases in the middle. Germline CDR1 and CDR2: MNHEY and SVGEGT.

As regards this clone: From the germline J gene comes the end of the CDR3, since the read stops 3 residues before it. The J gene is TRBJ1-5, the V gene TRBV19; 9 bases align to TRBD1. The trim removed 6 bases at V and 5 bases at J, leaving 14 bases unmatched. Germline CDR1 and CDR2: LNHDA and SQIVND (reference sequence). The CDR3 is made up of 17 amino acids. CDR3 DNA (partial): TGTGCCAGTAGACCCTGGGGACAGGGAGGGGTACATCAGCCC. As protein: CASRPWGQGGVHQP. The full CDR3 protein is CASRPWGQGGVHQPQHF.

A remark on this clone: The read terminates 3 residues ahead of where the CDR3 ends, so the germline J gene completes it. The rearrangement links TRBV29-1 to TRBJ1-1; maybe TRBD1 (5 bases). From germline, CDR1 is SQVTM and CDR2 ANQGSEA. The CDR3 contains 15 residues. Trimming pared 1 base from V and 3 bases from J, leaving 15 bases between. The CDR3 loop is CSVEGNLWGDTEAFF. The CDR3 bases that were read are TGCAGCGTTGAAGGAAACTTATGGGGGGACACTGAA.

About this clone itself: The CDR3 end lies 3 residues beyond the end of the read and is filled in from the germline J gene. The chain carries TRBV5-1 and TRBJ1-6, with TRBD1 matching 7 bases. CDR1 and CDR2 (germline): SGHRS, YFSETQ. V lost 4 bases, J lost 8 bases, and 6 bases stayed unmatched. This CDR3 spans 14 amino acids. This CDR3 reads CASSPGQMDSPLHF. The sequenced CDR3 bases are TGCGCCAGCAGCCCGGGACAGATGGATTCACCC. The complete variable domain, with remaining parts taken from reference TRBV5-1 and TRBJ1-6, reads KAGVTQTPRYLIKTRGQQVTLSCSPISGHRSVSWYQQTPGQGLQFLFEYFSETQRNKGNFPGRFSGRQFSNSRSEMNVSTLELGDSALYLCASSPGQMDSPLHFGNGTRLTVT.

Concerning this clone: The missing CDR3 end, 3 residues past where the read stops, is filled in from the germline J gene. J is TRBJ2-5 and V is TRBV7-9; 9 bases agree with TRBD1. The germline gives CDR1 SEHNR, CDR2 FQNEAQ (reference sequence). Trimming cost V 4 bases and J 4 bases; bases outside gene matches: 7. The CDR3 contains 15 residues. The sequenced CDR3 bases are TGTGCCAGCAGCTGGGCGACAGGGGGGATAGAGACC. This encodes CASSWATGGIET. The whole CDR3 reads CASSWATGGIETQYF.